This TCR beta chain was obtained from a study of blood T cells in healthy people across ages. CDR1 and CDR2 (germline): LNHDA, SQIVND (reference sequence). This CDR3 spans 15 amino acids. Trimming left V 4 bases short and J 4 bases short, with 13 bases between. Caucasian individuals from Russia who were healthy and aged roughly 6 to 100 acted as donors. The extraction recovered at least 5.5 micrograms of total RNA per sample. For this clonotype: Its target is unknown.

Study-level findings and limits: It was found that TCR beta diversity correlated strongly with the percentage of naive T cells. When set beside aged donors, long-lived donors presented more naive CD4+ cells and higher diversity.

Primed by a sample-barcoded 5' primer and a J-beta primer mix, a second PCR proceeded for about 7 to 11 cycles. In TCRdb, the 5' RACE reads were re-called with MiXCR into one record per CDR3 protein. This sample has over 600,000 distinct CDR3 sequences, with about half found just once. What was sequenced was blood. V usage is TRBV19 and J usage is TRBJ2-2, with D perhaps TRBD1 (6 bases). The origin of this receptor is an older man in good health. CDR3 protein: CASSTQQGITGELFF. In DNA form, the CDR3 reads TGTGCCAGTAGTACGCAACAGGGTATCACCGGGGAGCTGTTTTTT.